This T cell receptor beta chain stems from a study of CD8 T cells in Susac syndrome. This CDR3 comprises 15 residues. V trimming: 2 bases; J trimming: 5 bases; junction bases outside the gene matches: 3. Germline V gene sequence: CDR1 SGHTA, CDR2 FQGNSA. When the RNA was reverse transcribed, random hexamers were used with an input of roughly 0.5 to 1 ug. It was immunoSEQ multiplex PCR that amplified TCR beta CDR3 across 54 Vbeta and 13 Jbeta. Each CDR3 protein is one row after TCRdb ran MiXCR on the immunoSEQ multiplex PCR reads. The table includes about 120,000 distinct CDR3 sequences, 92% detected once.

The specimen sequenced was CD8+ T cells from PBMCs. The chain is built from TRBV7-2 and TRBJ2-3; 11 bases match TRBD2. The sequence was collected from a human donor in good health. As DNA, the CDR3 is TGTGCCAGCAGCTTAAGGACTAGCGGGCGAGATACGCAGTATTTT. This translates into CASSLRTSGRDTQYF.